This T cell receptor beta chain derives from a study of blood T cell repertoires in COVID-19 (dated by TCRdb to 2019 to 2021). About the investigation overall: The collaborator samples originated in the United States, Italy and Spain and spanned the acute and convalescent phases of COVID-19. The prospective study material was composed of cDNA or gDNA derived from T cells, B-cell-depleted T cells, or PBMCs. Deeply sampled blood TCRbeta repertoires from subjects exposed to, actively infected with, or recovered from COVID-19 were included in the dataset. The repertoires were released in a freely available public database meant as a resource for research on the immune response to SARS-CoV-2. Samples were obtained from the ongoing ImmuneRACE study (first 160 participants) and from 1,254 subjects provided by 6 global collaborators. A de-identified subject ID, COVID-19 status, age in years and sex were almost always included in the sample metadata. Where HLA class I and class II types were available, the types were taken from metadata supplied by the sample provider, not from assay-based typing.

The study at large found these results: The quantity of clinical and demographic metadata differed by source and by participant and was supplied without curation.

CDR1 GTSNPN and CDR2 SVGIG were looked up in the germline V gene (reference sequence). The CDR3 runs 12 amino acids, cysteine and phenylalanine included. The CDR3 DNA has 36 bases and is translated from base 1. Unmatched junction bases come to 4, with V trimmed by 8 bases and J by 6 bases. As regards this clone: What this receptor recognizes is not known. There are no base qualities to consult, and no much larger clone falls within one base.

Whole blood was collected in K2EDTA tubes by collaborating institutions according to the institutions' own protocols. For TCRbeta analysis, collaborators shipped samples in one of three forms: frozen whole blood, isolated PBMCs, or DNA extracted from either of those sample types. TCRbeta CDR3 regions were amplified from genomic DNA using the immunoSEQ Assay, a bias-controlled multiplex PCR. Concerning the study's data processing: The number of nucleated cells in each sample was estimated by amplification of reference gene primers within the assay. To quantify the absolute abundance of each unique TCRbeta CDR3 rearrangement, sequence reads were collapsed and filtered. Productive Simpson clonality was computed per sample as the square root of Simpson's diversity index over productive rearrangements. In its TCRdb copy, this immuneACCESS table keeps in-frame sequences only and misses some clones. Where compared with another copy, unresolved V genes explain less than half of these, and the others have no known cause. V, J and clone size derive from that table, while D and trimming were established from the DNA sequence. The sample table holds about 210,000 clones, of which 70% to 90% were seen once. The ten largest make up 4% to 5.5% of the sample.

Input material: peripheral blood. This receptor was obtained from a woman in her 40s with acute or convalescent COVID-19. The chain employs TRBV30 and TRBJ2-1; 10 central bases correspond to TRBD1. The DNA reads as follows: TGTGCCGGGTGGACAGGGGGCAATGAGCAGTTCTTC. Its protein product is CAGWTGGNEQFF.